These 17 T cell receptor delta chains were sequenced from one sample in a study of γδ T cells in repeated Plasmodium falciparum infection. Bulk repertoires came from Vgamma9/Vdelta2+ or Vdelta2-negative gammadelta T cells flow-sorted from PBMC. TCRdb repeated clone calling on the multiplex PCR reads with CATT. Of some 100,000 delta-chain clones in the sample, 1.4% were seen once. Sequencing was carried out using gamma-delta T cells from blood. These receptors all stem from a pool of human donors (malaria-infected and uninfected, not separated).

Remarks on this clone: The protein TCRdb gives is from a much larger clone and does not agree with this DNA's translation at residue 12, likely a read error; the protein shown here comes from the DNA. The V gene is TRDV2, the J gene TRDJ1; 13 bases agree with TRDD3. TCRdb is silent on the J gene; assignment here came from matching the DNA to germline. The CDR3 is 17 amino acids. With 2 bases clipped from V and 3 bases from J, the junction kept 8 bases outside the gene matches. Germline V lookup: CDR1 GEAIGNYY, CDR2 EKD. CDR3 region: CACDSLLGDTGADKLIF. The CDR3 DNA follows: TGTGCCTGTGACAGCCTACTGGGGGATACGGGCGCCGATAAACTCATCTTT.

About this clone: TCRdb's protein, taken from a much larger clone, differs from this DNA's translation at residue 8, likely owing to a read error; the protein displayed comes from the DNA. The J gene is TRDJ1, the V gene TRDV1, with no clear D. Because TCRdb records no J gene, it was assigned here through a match of the DNA to germline. Trimming left V 6 bases short and J 2 bases short, with 22 bases between. The germline gives CDR1 TSWWSYY, CDR2 QGS. The CDR3 length is 17 residues. In DNA form, the CDR3 reads TGTGCTCTTGGACATCCTTTGCTGCCTAGTCCGACCGATAAACTCATCTTT. Amino acids: CALGHPLLPSPTDKLIF.

This clone has at least ten counts. With only one base between it and a far larger clone, this is likely a read error. The identical CDR3 is also encoded by other nucleotide sequences in the sample. The J segment was not called; the V segment is TRDV2; the table calls TRDD3, which could not be checked here. This CDR3 region has 15 residues. Per the germline V gene, CDR1 is GEAIGNYY and CDR2 is EKD. The CDR3 loop reads CACDVLGVYTDKLIF. For the CDR3, the DNA is TGTGCCTGTGACGTACTGGGGGTTTACACCGATAAGCTCATCTTT.

This clone turned up a few times. The protein recorded in TCRdb matches a much larger clone and deviates from this DNA's translation at residue 13, suggesting a read error; the protein here is obtained by translating the DNA. CDR3 DNA: TGTGCCTGTGACGACCTGGGGGATGCGGGCTATAAATTCATCTTT. Its translation: CACDDLGDAGYKFIF. No J gene call was made, and the V gene is TRDV2; the DNA was not used to check the table's D call, TRDD3. This CDR3 is 15 amino acids long. Germline V lookup: CDR1 GEAIGNYY, CDR2 EKD.

The chain is built from TRAV29/DV5 and TRDJ2; 9 bases align to TRDD3. This CDR3 comprises 22 residues. Germline V gene sequence: CDR1 NSMFDY, CDR2 ISSIKDK. V lost 0 bases to trimming and J lost 5 bases; unmatched junction nucleotides: 26. Here the CDR3 DNA reads TGTGCAGCAAGCGAGGAATCTTCAGCCGACCTCGTACTGGGGGACCCTACAGCACAACTCTTCTTT. Translation: CAASEESSADLVLGDPTAQLFF.

This clone was recorded a few times. The protein held in TCRdb is that of a much larger clone and does not match this DNA's translation at residue 9, likely because of a read error; the protein shown is translated from the DNA. The rearrangement uses TRDV1 and TRDJ1, with 9 bases matching TRDD3. Germline V gives CDR1 TSWWSYY, CDR2 QGS. The J segment lost 4 bases and the V segment lost 0 bases, leaving 24 bases of the junction unmatched. This CDR3 spans 22 amino acids. CDR3 sequence: CALGELSYSKLLGDPRVDKLIF. The CDR3 coding sequence is TGTGCTCTTGGGGAACTTTCTTACTCCAAACTACTGGGGGACCCTAGGGTCGATAAACTCATCTTT.

This clone appeared a few times. TCRdb attributes to this sequence the protein of a much larger clone, which differs from the DNA translation at residue 14; a read error is likely, and the protein displayed is translated from the DNA. A V gene of TRDV2 was called, but no J gene was assigned; the table's D call, TRDD3, has no DNA check behind it. Germline V gene lookup returns CDR1 GEAIGNYY and CDR2 EKD. The CDR3 has 15 amino acids. The CDR3 coding sequence is TGTGCCTGTGAAGGTTTAGAAGGGGACACCGATAAACTCACCTTT. This translates into CACEGLEGDTDKLTF.

This clone was detected a few times. Possible read error: a much larger clone is one base away. The DNA of the CDR3 is TGTGCTCCTGGGAAAATGGAGCCTTCCTCTTTCCGTAGGGAGGATAAACTCATCTTT. This sequence encodes CAPGKMEPSSFRREDKLIF. The genes are TRDV1 and TRDJ1; TRDD2 matches at 7 bases. TCRdb records no J gene; here it was assigned by comparing the DNA to germline. Per the germline V gene, CDR1 is TSWWSYY and CDR2 is QGS. The CDR3 has 19 residues.

This clone has a handful of counts. The likely explanation is a read error, given a far larger clone one base away. Other DNA variants within this sample encode the same CDR3. This chain links TRDV1 with TRDJ1; 11 bases map to TRDD3. Here the J gene came from matching the DNA to germline, since TCRdb omits it. Trimming at V came to 0 bases and at J to 8 bases, leaving 8 bases not matched to a gene. This CDR3 region has 16 residues. The germline CDR1 and CDR2 sequences are TSWWSYY and QGS. The DNA for the CDR3 is TGTGCTCTTGGGGAACTCTCCTTCTGGGGGATACAGAAACTCATCTTT. Its protein product is CALGELSFWGIQKLIF.

This clone was counted a few times. A far larger clone is off by one base, so a read error is likely. Different DNA sequences within this sample yield the same CDR3. In DNA form, the CDR3 reads TGTGCCTGTGACACCGTTAGCGGGGCTACTACTGGGGGCCGGTACACCGATAAACTCATCTTT. As protein: CACDTVSGATTGGRYTDKLIF. The gene calls are TRDV2 and TRDJ1, with 8 bases identical to TRDD3. The J gene comes from matching the DNA to germline here; TCRdb lacks it. Germline values: CDR1 GEAIGNYY, CDR2 EKD. The CDR3 contains 21 residues. V lost 0 bases, J lost 0 bases, and 20 bases stayed unmatched.

This clone was observed many times. V and J are TRDV1 and TRDJ1; 12 nucleotides line up with TRDD3. Unmatched junction bases numbered 14, after V lost 0 bases and J lost 3 bases. Germline loops: CDR1 TSWWSYY, CDR2 QGS. The CDR3 runs 20 residues. CDR3 sequence (DNA): TGTGCTCTTGGGGAACTGATCCTCTCCCTCTGGGGGATACGACCCGATAAACTCATCTTT. It specifies CALGELILSLWGIRPDKLIF.

Many counts were recorded for this clone. V usage is TRDV2 and J usage is TRDJ3, with a weak D call TRDD3 (5 bases). The germline V and J ends were trimmed by 1 base and 0 bases, with 9 bases remaining between them. The V gene's germline CDR1 is GEAIGNYY and CDR2 EKD. The CDR3 consists of 17 residues. The CDR3 here is CACDTAWGSWDTRQMFF. In DNA form, the CDR3 reads TGTGCCTGTGACACAGCTTGGGGCTCCTGGGACACCCGACAGATGTTTTTC.

This clone was detected only a few times. This DNA translates differently at residue 10 from the TCRdb protein, which is that of a much larger clone; a read error is likely, and the protein shown is the DNA's own translation. The genes are TRDV1 and TRDJ1, with D maybe TRDD2 (6 bases). Because TCRdb records no J gene, it was assigned here through a match of the DNA to germline. Germline V gives CDR1 TSWWSYY, CDR2 QGS. CDR3 length: 17 residues. Deletions cut 7 bases from V and 3 bases from J, with 24 bases between. The CDR3 nucleotides are TGTGCTCTTGCGACTCTCCTACGGGGGGCACGATCCGATAAACTCATCTTT. Translation: CALATLLRGARSDKLIF.

This clone has ten or more counts. The translation of this DNA and the TCRdb protein of a much larger clone differ at residue 3, probably owing to a read error; the protein shown here is translated from the DNA. The gene calls are TRDV1 and TRDJ1, with D maybe TRDD3 (6 bases). The J gene is not listed in TCRdb, so it was assigned here from a DNA match to germline. CDR1 and CDR2 (germline): TSWWSYY, QGS. The CDR3 covers 13 residues. The CDR3, as DNA: TGTGCTCCTGGGGAAGCCTACACCGATAAACTCATCTTT. Encoded protein: CAPGEAYTDKLIF.

As concerns this clone: Since a much larger clone is just one base distant, this may be a read error. Other DNA sequences in the same sample also yield this CDR3. The chain links TRDV1 to TRDJ1; TRDD3 matches at 8 bases. The J gene was missing in TCRdb and was found by matching the end of the DNA to germline. Germline values: CDR1 TSWWSYY, CDR2 QGS. This CDR3 has 22 amino acids. J gave up 9 bases and V 0 bases, and 30 bases lay outside the gene matches. DNA of the CDR3: TGTGCTCTTGGGGAACTTCTCGCCGGCAATCGCGCTGGGGGACCATTCGAAACCCAACTCATCTTT. It encodes CALGELLAGNRAGGPFETQLIF.

This clone was counted only a few times. TCRdb lists the protein of a much larger clone for this DNA, which differs at residue 10, so this is likely a read error; the protein given here is translated from the DNA itself. The chain is built from TRDV1 and TRDJ1, with D perhaps TRDD3 (6 bases). The CDR3 has 19 residues. With 3 bases removed from V and 0 bases from J, the gap between germline ends came to 23 bases. Per germline, CDR1 TSWWSYY and CDR2 QGS. The CDR3 sequence is CALGDAAMGGTVYTDKLIF. In DNA form, the CDR3 reads TGTGCTCTTGGGGATGCCGCTATGGGGGGTACGGTCTACACCGATAAACTCATCTTT.

This clone was counted a few times. A far larger clone is one base from this, pointing to a likely read error. Other nucleotide sequences from this sample produce the same CDR3. The V and J genes are TRDV1 and TRDJ1; a weak D match, TRDD2 (9 bases). As TCRdb names no J gene, one was assigned here on the basis of a DNA match to germline. Deletions cut 4 bases from V and 2 bases from J, with 29 bases between. The CDR3 spans 20 residues. CDR1 TSWWSYY and CDR2 QGS come from the germline V gene. CDR3 DNA: TGTGCTCTTGGGGTATCCTTCCTACCGTACTGGGGGGAGTATACCGATAAACTCATCTTT. This sequence encodes CALGVSFLPYWGEYTDKLIF.